This TCR beta chain was sequenced during a study of shared T cell receptors in the human thymus. This CDR3 spans 16 amino acids. Germline V gene data show CDR1 as LGHNA and CDR2 as YSLEER. J was trimmed by 7 bases and V by 0 bases; bases with no gene match: 11. TCRdb keeps only in-frame clones here, not all; method: immunoSEQ multiplex PCR. Among roughly 660,000 clones listed, around 89% were seen once. Another study also made use of these data, one on human thymus T cells.

This receptor was obtained from a boy younger than two with a congenital heart defect. The chain combines TRBV4-3 with TRBJ2-7; 8 bases line up with TRBD2. The sequenced material came from thymocytes. In DNA form, the CDR3 reads TGCGCCAGCAGCCAAGATTGGAGAAGCGGGAGTGGAGAGCAGTACTTC. Translating gives CASSQDWRSGSGEQYF.